Described below is a single T cell receptor beta chain sequence and its context. Original processing notes: The authors estimated nucleated cell counts from reference gene primer amplification. The assay was immunoSEQ multiplex PCR, and TCRdb's table has in-frame clones only and misses some. Clone size and the V and J calls come from that table; the DNA yielded D and trimming. The profile shows fewer than 80,000 clones, 92% of them singletons. This entry belongs to a study of blood T cell repertoires in COVID-19. Study at large: The United States, Italy and Spain were the sources of the acute and convalescent COVID-19 samples. T cells, B-cell-depleted T cells, or PBMCs supplied cDNA or gDNA.

The sequence was obtained from a human donor in a cohort sampled during active COVID-19. Sequenced input: peripheral blood.

CDR3 sequence reads: CAWSPGGSLDEQYF. DNA of the CDR3: TGTGCCTGGAGTCCGGGGGGGTCATTGGACGAGCAGTACTTC. V usage is TRBV30 and J usage is TRBJ2-7; TRBD2 agrees at 8 bases. Germline lookup yields CDR1 GTSNPN and CDR2 SVGIG (reference sequence). This CDR3 has 14 residues. V trimming: 2 bases; J trimming: 5 bases; junction bases outside the gene matches: 8.